The subject of this entry is one T cell receptor beta chain. This receptor's antigen is unknown. Base quality data are lacking; no much larger clone is found one base away. The Qiagen DNeasy kit was used to extract genomic DNA both from unsorted PBMCs and from the negatively selected CD4+ and CD8+ fractions. TCR beta CDR3 regions were amplified by immunoSEQ multiplex PCR using primers annealing to V and J segments. A synthetic immune receptor repertoire was used to minimize amplification bias, and any remaining bias was removed computationally after sequencing. The original pipeline was this. Repertoire diversity was quantified as the Shannon entropy index using custom Python scripts. The unsorted, CD4+ and CD8+ repertoires were each analyzed separately, with the exception of combined analyses, where CD4+ and CD8+ sequences were merged in silico. A clone was considered expanded if an increase in frequency of at least 2-fold after treatment relative to C1D1 was found, and a pseudocount of 0.5 was applied to clones undetected at baseline. Singleton clones were defined as clones with 0 or 1 copy at C1D1, and non-singleton clones were defined as clones with 2 or more copies. Clones expanded in unsorted samples were annotated as CD4+, CD8+ or unknown by matching protein sequences in sorted samples from the same patient. Diversity changes from C1D1 to C4D1 were tested in paired samples using Wilcoxon tests. This is the immuneACCESS table as TCRdb keeps it, with only in-frame sequences that have V and J called. A part of the clones is gone; compared with another copy, unresolved V genes explain less than half, and the rest is unexplained. Clone size and V and J calls were adopted from that table, with D and trimming inferred from the DNA. For this sample there are some 8,000 clones; around 83% appear just once. The top ten clonotypes cover approximately 25% of the sample.

Per the germline V gene (reference sequence), SEHNR is the CDR1 and FQNEAQ is the CDR2. The CDR3 measures 13 amino acids from cysteine to phenylalanine. Only CDR3 DNA is held: 39 bases, read in frame from base 1. The junction shows trimming of 1 base on V and 8 bases on J, plus 11 bases between the germline ends. The data belong to a study of PD-1 blockade in classical Hodgkin lymphoma (dated by TCRdb to the early 2020s). At the level of the whole study: Nivolumab dosing was 3 mg/kg intravenously every 2 weeks, continuing until either disease progression or unacceptable toxicity. The study used TCR beta sequencing and CyTOF to define a peripheral blood immune signature of response to PD-1 blockade in classical Hodgkin lymphoma. Overall study results and their limits: Patients starting nivolumab less than 1 year after ASCT had lower diversity and were excluded from later analyses to avoid confounding by immune reconstitution. Trial patients with a complete response had baseline diversity similar to that of newly diagnosed patients, while partial responders and progressors had significantly lower diversity. Only a single clinical trial cohort was studied, and what caused the repertoire differences, possibly disease activity or prior therapy, remained undefined. CD4+ but not CD8+ TCR diversity rose significantly by C4D1 (p=0.0027 vs p=0.16), most apparent in complete responders (p=0.02). Baseline TCR diversity was reported to be lower in newly diagnosed patients than in healthy donors and to be lower still in relapsed/refractory patients.

The time point label for this specimen denotes: cycle 4 day 1 (C4D1), after more than five weeks of nivolumab. Relapse after autologous stem cell transplantation had occurred in all trial patients, and cohorts A, B and C were distinguished by prior brentuximab vedotin exposure. Magnetic negative selection with a Miltenyi CD8+ T cell isolation kit was used to purify CD8+ T cells from thawed PBMCs. A total of more than 55 patients with relapsed/refractory classical Hodgkin lymphoma made up the trial cohort, and each patient's best overall response was complete response, partial response or progressive disease. Single-agent nivolumab was administered to trial patients in the multi-cohort phase II CheckMate 205 trial. Best overall response was determined by an independent review committee according to the 2007 International Working Group response criteria. Trial PBMCs were collected just before the start of nivolumab (C1D1) and during therapy at cycle 2 day 1 and cycle 4 day 1. Peripheral blood was collected in 8 mL Vacutainer Cell Preparation Tubes, from which PBMCs were isolated by centrifugation and then cryopreserved. Purified CD4+ and CD8+ fractions were generated only in cases for which an additional PBMC sample was available. On LS columns in a quadroMACS separator, the magnetically labelled cells were depleted, and the flow-through was collected as the purified fraction.

This receptor was identified in a human donor with classical Hodgkin lymphoma. Sequencing used CD8+ T cells from blood, obtained before the fourth cycle of nivolumab. The chain couples TRBV7-9 to TRBJ1-2; TRBD1 might be the D gene, on 5 matching bases. Read as DNA, the sequence is TGTGCCAGCAGCTTAGAGAGGGGATGGGGCTACACCTTC. Translated, this gives CASSLERGWGYTF.